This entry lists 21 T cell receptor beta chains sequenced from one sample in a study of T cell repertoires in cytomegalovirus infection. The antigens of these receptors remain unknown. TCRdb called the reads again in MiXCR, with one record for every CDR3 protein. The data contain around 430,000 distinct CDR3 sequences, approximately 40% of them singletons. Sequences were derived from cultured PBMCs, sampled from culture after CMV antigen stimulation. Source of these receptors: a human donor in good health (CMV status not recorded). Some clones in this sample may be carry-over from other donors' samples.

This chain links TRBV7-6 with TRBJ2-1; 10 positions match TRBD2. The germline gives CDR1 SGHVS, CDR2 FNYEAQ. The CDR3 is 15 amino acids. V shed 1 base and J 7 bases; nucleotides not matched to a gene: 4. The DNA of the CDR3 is TGTGCCAGCAGCTTAGATCTAGCGGGAGTTAATGAGCAGTTCTTC. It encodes CASSLDLAGVNEQFF.

CDR3 residues: CASSEFLGGTGELFF. CDR3 DNA: TGTGCCAGCAGTGAATTTTTAGGGGGGACCGGGGAGCTGTTTTTT. The J gene is TRBJ2-2, the V gene TRBV25-1; D possibly matches TRBD1 or TRBD2 (6 bases each). Germline V gene lookup returns CDR1 MGHDK and CDR2 SYGVNS. The CDR3 runs to 15 residues. V lost 1 base and J lost 5, with 11 bases in between.

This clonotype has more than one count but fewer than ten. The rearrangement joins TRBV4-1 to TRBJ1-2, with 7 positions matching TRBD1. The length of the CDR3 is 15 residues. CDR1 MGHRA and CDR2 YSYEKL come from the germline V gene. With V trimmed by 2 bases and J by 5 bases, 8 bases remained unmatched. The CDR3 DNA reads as TGCGCCAGCAGCCAACCGGGACAGCGACTATATGGCTACACCTTC. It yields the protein CASSQPGQRLYGYTF.

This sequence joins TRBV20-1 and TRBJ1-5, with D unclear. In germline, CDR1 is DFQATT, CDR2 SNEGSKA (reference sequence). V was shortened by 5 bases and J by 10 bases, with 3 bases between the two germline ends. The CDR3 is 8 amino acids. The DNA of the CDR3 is TGCAGTGCTGGTCCCCAGCATTTT. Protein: CSAGPQHF.

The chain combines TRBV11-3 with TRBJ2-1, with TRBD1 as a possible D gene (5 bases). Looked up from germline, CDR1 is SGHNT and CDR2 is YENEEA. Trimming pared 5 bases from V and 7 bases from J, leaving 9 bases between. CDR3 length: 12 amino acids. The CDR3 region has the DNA TGTGCCAGCAGCACAGGCGTAAATGAGCAGTTCTTC. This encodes CASSTGVNEQFF.

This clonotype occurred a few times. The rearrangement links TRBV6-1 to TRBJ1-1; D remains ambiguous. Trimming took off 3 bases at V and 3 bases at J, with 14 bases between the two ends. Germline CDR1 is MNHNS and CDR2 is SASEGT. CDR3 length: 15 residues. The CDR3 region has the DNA TGTGCCAGCAGTGAGGCGACGGCAACCCACACTGAAGCTTTCTTT. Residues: CASSEATATHTEAFF.

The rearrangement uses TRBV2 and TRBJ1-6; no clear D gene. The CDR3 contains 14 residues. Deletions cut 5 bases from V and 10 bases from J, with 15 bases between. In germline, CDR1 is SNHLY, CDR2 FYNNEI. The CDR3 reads CASSLTLGGSPLHF. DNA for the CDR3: TGTGCCAGCAGTTTGACGCTTGGAGGATCACCCCTCCACTTT.

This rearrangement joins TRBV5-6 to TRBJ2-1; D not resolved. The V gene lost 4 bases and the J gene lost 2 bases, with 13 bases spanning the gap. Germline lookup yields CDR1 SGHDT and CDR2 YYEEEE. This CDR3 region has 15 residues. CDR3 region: CASSPGSPTYNEQFF. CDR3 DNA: TGTGCCAGCAGCCCGGGCTCACCAACCTACAATGAGCAGTTCTTC.

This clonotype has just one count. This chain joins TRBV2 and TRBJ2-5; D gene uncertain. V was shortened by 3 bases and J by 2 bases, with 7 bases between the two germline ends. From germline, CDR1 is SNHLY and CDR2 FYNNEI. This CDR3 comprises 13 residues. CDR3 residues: CASSDQDQETQYF. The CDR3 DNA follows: TGTGCCAGCAGTGACCAGGATCAAGAGACCCAGTACTTC. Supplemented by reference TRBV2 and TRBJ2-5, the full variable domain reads EPEVTQTPSHQVTQMGQEVILRCVPISNHLYFYWYRQILGQKVEFLVSFYNNEISEKSEIFDDQFSVERPDGSNFTLKIRSTKLEDSAMYFCASSDQDQETQYFGPGTRLLVL.

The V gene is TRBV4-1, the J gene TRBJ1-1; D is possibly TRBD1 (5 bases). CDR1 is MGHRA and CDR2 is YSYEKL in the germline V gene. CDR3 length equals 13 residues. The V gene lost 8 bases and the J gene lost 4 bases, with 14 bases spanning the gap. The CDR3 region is CASHSGGSTEAFF. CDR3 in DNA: TGCGCCAGCCACTCCGGGGGGTCCACTGAAGCTTTCTTT.

DNA for the CDR3: TGCGCCAGCAGCCCTATCGCCCCCTCGGGAGGACAGTTCTTC. This translates into CASSPIAPSGGQFF. The V call is TRBV4-3, the J call TRBJ2-1, with 7 bases identical to TRBD2. J was trimmed by 13 bases and V by 4 bases; bases with no gene match: 13. Germline loops: CDR1 LGHNA, CDR2 YSLEER. The CDR3 length is 14 residues.

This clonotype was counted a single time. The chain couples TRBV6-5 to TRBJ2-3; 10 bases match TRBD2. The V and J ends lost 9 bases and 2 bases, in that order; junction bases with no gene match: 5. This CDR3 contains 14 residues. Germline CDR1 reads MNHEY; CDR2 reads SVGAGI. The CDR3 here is CASHLAGVTDTQYF. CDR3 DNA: TGTGCCAGTCATCTAGCGGGGGTCACAGATACGCAGTATTTT.

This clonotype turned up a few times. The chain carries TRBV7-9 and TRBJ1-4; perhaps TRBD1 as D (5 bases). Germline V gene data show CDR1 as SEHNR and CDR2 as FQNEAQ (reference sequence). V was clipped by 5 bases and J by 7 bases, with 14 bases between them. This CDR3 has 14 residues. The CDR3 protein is CASSRSGQGEKLFF. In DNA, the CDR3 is TGTGCCAGCAGCCGCTCGGGCCAGGGTGAAAAACTGTTTTTT.

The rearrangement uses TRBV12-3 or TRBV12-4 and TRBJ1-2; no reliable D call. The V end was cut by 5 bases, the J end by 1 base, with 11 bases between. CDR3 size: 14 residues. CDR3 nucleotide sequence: TGTGCCAGCAGTCCTAGTATAAATAACTATGGCTACACCTTC. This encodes CASSPSINNYGYTF.

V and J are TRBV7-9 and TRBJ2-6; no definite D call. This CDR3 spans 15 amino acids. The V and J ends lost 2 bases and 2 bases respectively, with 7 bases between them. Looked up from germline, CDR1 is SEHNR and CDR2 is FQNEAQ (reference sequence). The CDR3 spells CASSLKRTGANVLTF. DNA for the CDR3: TGTGCCAGCAGCTTAAAACGCACTGGGGCCAACGTCCTGACTTTC.

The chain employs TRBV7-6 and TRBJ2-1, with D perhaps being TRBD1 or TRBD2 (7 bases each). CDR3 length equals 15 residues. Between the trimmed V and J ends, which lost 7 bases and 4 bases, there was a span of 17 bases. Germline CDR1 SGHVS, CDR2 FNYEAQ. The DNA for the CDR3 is TGTGCCAGCACCCGAGCGGGACAGATATACAATGAGCAGTTCTTC. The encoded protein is CASTRAGQIYNEQFF.

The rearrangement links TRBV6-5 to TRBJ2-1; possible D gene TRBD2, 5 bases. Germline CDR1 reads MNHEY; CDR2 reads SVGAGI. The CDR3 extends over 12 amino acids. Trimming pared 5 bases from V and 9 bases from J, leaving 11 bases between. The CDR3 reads CASSRTRGEQFF. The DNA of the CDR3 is TGTGCCAGCAGTCGGACCCGGGGTGAGCAGTTCTTC.

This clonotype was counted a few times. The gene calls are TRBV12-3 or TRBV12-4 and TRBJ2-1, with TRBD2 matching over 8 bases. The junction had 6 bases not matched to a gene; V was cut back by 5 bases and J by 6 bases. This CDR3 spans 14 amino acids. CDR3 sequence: CASSPGLVGNEQFF. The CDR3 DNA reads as TGTGCCAGCAGTCCGGGACTAGTGGGCAATGAGCAGTTCTTC.

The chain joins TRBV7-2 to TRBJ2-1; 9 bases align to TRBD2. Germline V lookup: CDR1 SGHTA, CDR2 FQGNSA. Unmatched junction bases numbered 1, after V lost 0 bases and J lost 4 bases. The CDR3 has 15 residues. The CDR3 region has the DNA TGTGCCAGCAGCTTAGCCCTAGCGGGGTACAATGAGCAGTTCTTC. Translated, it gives CASSLALAGYNEQFF.

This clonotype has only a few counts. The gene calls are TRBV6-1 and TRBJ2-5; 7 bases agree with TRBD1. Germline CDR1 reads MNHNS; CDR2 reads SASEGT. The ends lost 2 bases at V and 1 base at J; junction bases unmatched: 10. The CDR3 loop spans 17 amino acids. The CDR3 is CASSESTLRDSQETQYF. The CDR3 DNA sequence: TGTGCCAGCAGTGAATCTACGTTGAGGGACAGCCAAGAGACCCAGTACTTC.

CDR3 protein: CSVEYQGSETFF. As DNA, the CDR3 is TGCAGCGTTGAATATCAGGGTTCAGAAACTTTCTTT. V usage is TRBV29-1 and J usage is TRBJ1-1; D might be TRBD1 (5 bases). The V gene lost 2 bases and the J gene lost 12 bases, with 16 bases spanning the gap. CDR1 is SQVTM and CDR2 is ANQGSEA in the germline V gene. CDR3 length: 12 amino acids.